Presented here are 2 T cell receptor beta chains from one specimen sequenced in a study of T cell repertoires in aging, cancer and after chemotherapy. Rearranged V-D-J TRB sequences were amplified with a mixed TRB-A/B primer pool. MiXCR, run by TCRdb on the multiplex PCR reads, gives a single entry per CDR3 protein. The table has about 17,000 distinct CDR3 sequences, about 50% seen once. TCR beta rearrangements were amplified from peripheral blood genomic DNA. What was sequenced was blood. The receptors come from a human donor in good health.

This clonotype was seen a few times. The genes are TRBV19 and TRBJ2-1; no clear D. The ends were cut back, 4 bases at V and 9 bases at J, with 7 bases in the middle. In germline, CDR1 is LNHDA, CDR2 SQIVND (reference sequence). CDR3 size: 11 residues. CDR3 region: CASSSQVEQFF. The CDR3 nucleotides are TGTGCCAGTAGTAGTCAGGTTGAGCAGTTCTTC.

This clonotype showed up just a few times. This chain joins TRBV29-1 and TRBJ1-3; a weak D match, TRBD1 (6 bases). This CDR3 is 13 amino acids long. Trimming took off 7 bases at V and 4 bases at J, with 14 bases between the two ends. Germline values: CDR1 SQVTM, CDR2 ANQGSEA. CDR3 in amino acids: CSAYEGGGNTIYF. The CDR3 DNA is TGCAGCGCCTACGAGGGGGGCGGAAACACCATATATTTT. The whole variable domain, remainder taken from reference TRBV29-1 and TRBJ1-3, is SAVISQKPSRDICQRGTSLTIQCQVDSQVTMMFWYRQQPGQSLTLIATANQGSEATYESGFVIDKFPISRPNLTFSTLTVSNMSPEDSSIYLCSAYEGGGNTIYFGEGSWLTVV.